These T cell receptor beta chains were read from a single sample in a study of CD8 T cells in ankylosing spondylitis. Each CDR3 protein is one row after TCRdb ran MiXCR on the 5' RACE reads. The table includes roughly 170,000 distinct CDR3 sequences, around 9.6% detected once. The sample consisted of blood, either unsorted or a sorted T cell fraction (not recorded which). These receptors were taken from a female donor with ankylosing spondylitis or in good health (not recorded which). Both conserved end residues are part of each CDR3. The order of the fields is CDR3 length, J gene, V gene, clone size, D gene, CDR3 protein, CDR3 DNA. The D gene is left open where the match is weak. A row's size may be missing; if present it is once, few, many or a size class.

cdr3_length: 14; j_call: TRBJ2-7; v_call: TRBV20-1; clone_size: NA; d_call: TRBD1; cdr3_aa: CSAGRTGDSYEQYF; cdr3_nt: TGCAGTGCTGGCAGAACAGGGGATAGTTACGAGCAGTACTTC
cdr3_length: 16; j_call: TRBJ1-2; v_call: TRBV9; clone_size: few; d_call: TRBD1; cdr3_aa: CASSVNPGQGRYGYTF; cdr3_nt: TGTGCCAGCAGCGTAAACCCGGGACAGGGTAGATATGGCTACACCTTC
cdr3_length: 16; j_call: TRBJ1-6; v_call: TRBV6-2/TRBV6-3; clone_size: few; d_call: NA; cdr3_aa: CASSSSPPGRNSPLHF; cdr3_nt: TGTGCCAGCAGTTCTAGTCCGCCTGGGAGGAATTCACCCCTCCACTTT
cdr3_length: 17; j_call: TRBJ1-5; v_call: TRBV6-4; clone_size: many; d_call: TRBD1; cdr3_aa: CASRLPGTGDSNQPQHF; cdr3_nt: TGTGCCAGCAGACTCCCCGGGACAGGGGATAGCAATCAGCCCCAGCATTTT
cdr3_length: 16; j_call: TRBJ1-1; v_call: TRBV4-1; clone_size: NA; d_call: NA; cdr3_aa: CASSQEPPRAGTEAFF; cdr3_nt: TGCGCCAGCAGCCAAGAACCCCCCAGGGCCGGGACTGAAGCTTTCTTT
cdr3_length: 16; j_call: TRBJ2-1; v_call: TRBV9; clone_size: NA; d_call: TRBD2; cdr3_aa: CASSSQSGSSYNEQFF; cdr3_nt: TGTGCCAGCAGCTCCCAAAGCGGGAGCTCCTACAATGAGCAGTTCTTC
cdr3_length: 11; j_call: TRBJ2-1; v_call: TRBV5-1; clone_size: many; d_call: NA; cdr3_aa: CASSSQEEQFF; cdr3_nt: TGCGCCAGCAGCTCCCAAGAGGAGCAGTTCTTC
cdr3_length: 11; j_call: TRBJ2-1; v_call: TRBV7-9; clone_size: NA; d_call: NA; cdr3_aa: CASSFADEQFF; cdr3_nt: TGTGCCAGCAGCTTCGCCGATGAGCAGTTCTTC
cdr3_length: 11; j_call: TRBJ2-1; v_call: TRBV7-9; clone_size: few; d_call: NA; cdr3_aa: CASSSPGAQFF; cdr3_nt: TGTGCCAGCAGCTCCCCCGGGGCGCAGTTCTTC
cdr3_length: 13; j_call: TRBJ1-4; v_call: TRBV29-1; clone_size: many; d_call: TRBD1; cdr3_aa: CSVRTGLSEKLFF; cdr3_nt: TGCAGCGTACGGACAGGGCTGAGTGAAAAACTGTTTTTT
cdr3_length: 13; j_call: TRBJ2-7; v_call: TRBV12-3/TRBV12-4; clone_size: many; d_call: TRBD1; cdr3_aa: CASRTGQNYEQYF; cdr3_nt: TGTGCCAGTCGGACAGGACAGAACTACGAGCAGTACTTC
cdr3_length: 22; j_call: TRBJ2-1; v_call: TRBV7-1; clone_size: NA; d_call: TRBD2; cdr3_aa: CASSSPRWTGVVLAGGSDEQFF; cdr3_nt: TGTGCCAGCAGCTCCCCCCGGTGGACAGGGGTCGTCCTAGCGGGAGGGAGCGATGAGCAGTTCTTC
cdr3_length: 14; j_call: TRBJ1-4; v_call: TRBV20-1; clone_size: few; d_call: TRBD1; cdr3_aa: CSASGRGQGEKLFF; cdr3_nt: TGCAGTGCTAGTGGTAGGGGGCAGGGTGAAAAACTGTTTTTT
cdr3_length: 16; j_call: TRBJ2-2; v_call: TRBV27; clone_size: few; d_call: TRBD2; cdr3_aa: CASSLASGTNTGELFF; cdr3_nt: TGTGCCAGCAGTTTGGCCAGCGGGACGAACACCGGGGAGCTGTTTTTT
cdr3_length: 15; j_call: TRBJ2-1; v_call: TRBV6-2/TRBV6-3; clone_size: few; d_call: TRBD2; cdr3_aa: CASTGGLTPYNEQFF; cdr3_nt: TGTGCCAGCACGGGGGGACTCACGCCCTACAATGAGCAGTTCTTC
cdr3_length: 15; j_call: TRBJ2-7; v_call: TRBV5-4; clone_size: NA; d_call: TRBD2; cdr3_aa: CASSWKRESYYEQYF; cdr3_nt: TGTGCCAGCAGCTGGAAGCGGGAGTCTTATTACGAGCAGTACTTC
cdr3_length: 14; j_call: TRBJ2-7; v_call: TRBV29-1; clone_size: many; d_call: NA; cdr3_aa: CSVVVEDPPYEQYF; cdr3_nt: TGCAGCGTTGTAGTCGAGGACCCGCCCTACGAGCAGTACTTC
cdr3_length: 18; j_call: TRBJ2-3; v_call: TRBV5-5; clone_size: NA; d_call: TRBD2; cdr3_aa: CASSLADSSGMPPDTQYF; cdr3_nt: TGTGCCAGCAGCTTGGCCGATTCTAGCGGGATGCCCCCAGATACGCAGTATTTT
cdr3_length: 14; j_call: TRBJ1-5; v_call: TRBV19; clone_size: many; d_call: NA; cdr3_aa: CASSMGAVNQPQHF; cdr3_nt: TGTGCCAGTAGTATGGGGGCAGTCAATCAGCCCCAGCATTTT
cdr3_length: 12; j_call: TRBJ2-1; v_call: TRBV29-1; clone_size: NA; d_call: NA; cdr3_aa: CSVGAWGNEQFF; cdr3_nt: TGCAGCGTGGGGGCGTGGGGGAATGAGCAGTTCTTC
cdr3_length: 14; j_call: TRBJ2-7; v_call: TRBV30; clone_size: many; d_call: TRBD1; cdr3_aa: CAWRSGQGLYEQYF; cdr3_nt: TGTGCCTGGAGGTCGGGACAGGGACTCTACGAGCAGTACTTC
cdr3_length: 16; j_call: TRBJ2-1; v_call: TRBV4-1; clone_size: few; d_call: NA; cdr3_aa: CASSRTTASKGNEQFF; cdr3_nt: TGCGCCAGCAGCCGAACGACGGCGTCGAAGGGCAATGAGCAGTTCTTC
cdr3_length: 13; j_call: TRBJ2-3; v_call: TRBV6-4; clone_size: NA; d_call: NA; cdr3_aa: CASLAQRGDTQYF; cdr3_nt: TGTGCCAGCCTTGCACAACGAGGAGATACGCAGTATTTT
cdr3_length: 13; j_call: TRBJ1-1; v_call: TRBV7-9; clone_size: few; d_call: NA; cdr3_aa: CASRGGGGTEAFF; cdr3_nt: TGTGCCAGCAGGGGGGGGGGAGGCACTGAAGCTTTCTTT
cdr3_length: 15; j_call: TRBJ2-1; v_call: TRBV4-3; clone_size: many; d_call: NA; cdr3_aa: CASSQDQVSYNEQFF; cdr3_nt: TGCGCCAGCAGCCAAGATCAAGTTTCCTACAATGAGCAGTTCTTC
cdr3_length: 12; j_call: TRBJ2-1; v_call: TRBV4-2; clone_size: many; d_call: NA; cdr3_aa: CASSQGGSSELF; cdr3_nt: TGTGCCAGCAGCCAAGGGGGGTCTAGCGAGCTCTTC
cdr3_length: 16; j_call: TRBJ2-1; v_call: TRBV9; clone_size: many; d_call: TRBD2; cdr3_aa: CASSPPGLARSQRQFF; cdr3_nt: TGTGCCAGCAGCCCTCCGGGACTAGCAAGGTCCCAACGGCAGTTCTTC